This T cell receptor (beta chain) comes out of a study of T-cell reconstitution after alpha-beta-depleted transplantation in children. This clonotype has only a few counts. A read error is likely, as this CDR3 ends without the conserved phenylalanine or tryptophan. Molecular barcoding with unique molecular identifiers was used for the TCRbeta library. One entry per CDR3 protein results from TCRdb running MiXCR on the PCR reads. This table holds about 600,000 distinct CDR3 sequences, about 10% found once. The sample here was PBMCs from the stem cell graft donor, taken from the stem cell graft. The clonotype originates from a human donor who donated a stem cell graft to a child with acute myeloid leukemia.

The CDR3 loop reads CATSDVVASGANVLTL. DNA of the CDR3: TGTGCCACCAGTGACGTGGTCGCTTCTGGGGCCAACGTCCTGACTCTC. The chain links TRBV24-1 to TRBJ2-6; D remains unclear. The CDR3 length is 16 residues. Germline V gene lookup returns CDR1 KGHDR and CDR2 SFDVKD. Trimming removed 4 bases at V and 1 base at J, with 10 bases between.